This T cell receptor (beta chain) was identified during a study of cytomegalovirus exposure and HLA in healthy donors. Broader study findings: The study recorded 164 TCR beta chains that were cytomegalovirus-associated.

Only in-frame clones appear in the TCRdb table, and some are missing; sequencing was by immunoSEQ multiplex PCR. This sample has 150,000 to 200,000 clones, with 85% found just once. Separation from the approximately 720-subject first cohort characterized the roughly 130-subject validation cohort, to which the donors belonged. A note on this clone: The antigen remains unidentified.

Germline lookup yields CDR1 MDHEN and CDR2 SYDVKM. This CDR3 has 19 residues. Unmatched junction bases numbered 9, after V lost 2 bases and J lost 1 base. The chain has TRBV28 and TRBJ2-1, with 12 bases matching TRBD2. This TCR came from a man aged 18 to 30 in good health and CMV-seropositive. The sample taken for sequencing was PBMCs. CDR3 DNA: TGTGCCAGCAGTTTAAGGCCGGGACTAGCGGGCGGATCCTACAATGAGCAGTTCTTC. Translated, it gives CASSLRPGLAGGSYNEQFF.